This T cell receptor beta chain was recorded in a study of beta chain features in type 1 diabetes (dated by TCRdb to 2016 to 2019). About the study as a whole: No differences in mean age, gender distribution, total cell number or subset yield were found between patients and healthy donors. A total of about 99,000,000 sorted cells were examined across all samples, and RNA yield correlated strongly with the number of cells per subset. In the study, TCRB repertoires of sorted circulating CD4+ T cell subsets from recently diagnosed type 1 diabetes patients were compared with those of matched healthy donors. Regulatory and stem cell-like memory subsets were obtained from only 8 patients and about eight healthy donors, while naive and central memory subsets were obtained from all 28 donors.

The High Capacity cDNA Reverse Transcription Kit was used to reverse transcribe all of the isolated RNA, meaning that expressed TCRB transcripts were what got sequenced. Deep immunoSEQ sequencing was applied to naive, central memory and regulatory T cell samples, giving an average of around 3.4 million total reads per sample. Sorted cells were lysed in RLT buffer and RNA was extracted with DNase-treated RNeasy Micro or Mini kits, depending on cell number. Each cell subset was processed separately to prevent cross-contamination, with patient and healthy donor samples processed together. Using the immunoSEQ multiplex PCR, TCRB sequences were amplified from cDNA into 87-bp fragments spanning the CDR3 region. Sequencing of the amplicons was done on the Illumina HiSeq platform. In the paper's pipeline: PCR bias was corrected computationally using synthetic template baselines, and reads within Hamming distance 2 were collapsed, with unmergeable singletons discarded. Reads were aligned to IMGT to assign V, D and J genes, CDR3 length, and insertions or deletions at six rearrangement sites. Within each subset, clonotype counts were normalized to sorted cell number, and only after that were true diversity and Gini coefficients computed with the tcR R package. The overlap coefficient, calculated on TCRB nucleotide sequences, was used to measure repertoire sharing. As a proxy for the pre-selection repertoire, out-of-frame TCRB sequences from naive cells were analyzed. In its TCRdb copy, this immuneACCESS table keeps in-frame sequences only and misses some clones. Where compared with another copy, unresolved V genes explain less than half of these, and the others have no known cause. Clone size and V and J calls were adopted from that table, with D and trimming inferred from the DNA. The table for this sample lists some 900,000 clones; about a sixth of them were counted only once. The ten largest clones represent 0.02% to 0.03% of the sample.

From the cysteine up to the phenylalanine, the CDR3 has a length of 12 residues. Just the 36-base CDR3 DNA is kept, in frame starting at base 1. CDR1 and CDR2, per the germline V gene, are KGHSH and LQKENI. Trimming at the junction amounts to 5 bases on V and 3 bases on J, and the germline ends lie 4 bases apart. This clone turned up a few times. This receptor's antigen is unknown. Base qualities are not recorded, but no much larger clone differs from it by a single base. A single peripheral blood draw of approximately 100 mL on average was collected from each donor into heparinised tubes. Naive, central memory, regulatory and stem cell-like memory CD4+ T cells were sorted on a BD FACSAria II using a panel including CD45RO, CCR7, CD25, CD127, CD95 and CD27. All sorted populations exceeded 95% purity. PBMCs were separated immediately by Lymphoprep density gradient centrifugation and were stained directly, without being cultured. So that batch effects would be minimized, each experiment stained and sorted samples in pairs, pairing one healthy donor with one patient.

The study at large found these results: PCR might favor shorter templates, but patient and control samples were amplified and corrected together, so any skew would affect both groups equally. HLA sub-analyses involved small numbers of individuals, so any influence of HLA type on TCRB rearrangement remained unresolved. At VDJ recombination sites, patients with type 1 diabetes made fewer insertions and deleted more nucleotides, a pattern implying thymic rearrangement abnormalities. Naive, central memory and regulatory TCRB repertoires appeared more similar among patients than among healthy donors. Because cDNA was sequenced instead of genomic DNA, highly expressing activated cells could be over-represented, though the groups showed no difference in activation or CD3 levels. A moderate but significant shortening of TCRB CDR3 length was observed in type 1 diabetes patients in all four CD4+ subsets.

The material sequenced was naive CD4+ T cells from blood. Explained via the paper, the cell subset or site label denotes: true naive CD4+ T cells. The chain links TRBV18 with TRBJ2-2; the D segment cannot be called with confidence. The receptor comes from a woman between 18 and 29 years old in good health. The sequence in DNA is TGTGCCAGCTCAGTGTACACCGGGGAGCTGTTTTTT. It translates as CASSVYTGELFF.